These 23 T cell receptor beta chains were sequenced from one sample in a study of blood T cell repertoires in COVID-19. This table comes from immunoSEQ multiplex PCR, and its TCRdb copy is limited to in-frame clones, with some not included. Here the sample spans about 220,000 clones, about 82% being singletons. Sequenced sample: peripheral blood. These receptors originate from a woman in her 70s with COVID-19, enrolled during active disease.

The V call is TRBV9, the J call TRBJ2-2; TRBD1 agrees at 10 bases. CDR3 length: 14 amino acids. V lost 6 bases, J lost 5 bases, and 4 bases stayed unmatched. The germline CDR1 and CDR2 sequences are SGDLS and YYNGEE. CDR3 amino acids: CASKRTGGTGELFF. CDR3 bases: TGTGCCAGCAAGCGGACAGGGGGTACCGGGGAGCTGTTTTTT.

The CDR3 DNA reads as TGTGCCATCAGTGAGGGGGCCAGCAGCAATCAGCCCCAGCATTTT. Protein sequence: CAISEGASSNQPQHF. The V and J genes are TRBV10-3 and TRBJ1-5; TRBD1 is a possible D gene (5 bases). The length of the CDR3 is 15 residues. The germline V gene has CDR1 ENHRY and CDR2 SYGVKD. Trimming took off 2 bases at V and 1 base at J, with 9 bases between the two ends.

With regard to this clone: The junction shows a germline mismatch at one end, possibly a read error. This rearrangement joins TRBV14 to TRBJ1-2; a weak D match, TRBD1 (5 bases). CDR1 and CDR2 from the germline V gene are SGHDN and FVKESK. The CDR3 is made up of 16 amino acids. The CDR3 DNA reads TGTGCCAGCAGCCAAGATCCCGCCAGGGCTAACAATGGCTACACCTTC. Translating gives CASSQDPARANNGYTF.

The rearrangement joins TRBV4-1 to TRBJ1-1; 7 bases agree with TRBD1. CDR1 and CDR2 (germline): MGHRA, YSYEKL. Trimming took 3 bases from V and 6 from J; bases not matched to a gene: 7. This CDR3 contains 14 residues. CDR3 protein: CASSQGQRRAEAFF. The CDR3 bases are TGCGCCAGCAGCCAGGGACAGAGGAGGGCTGAAGCTTTCTTT.

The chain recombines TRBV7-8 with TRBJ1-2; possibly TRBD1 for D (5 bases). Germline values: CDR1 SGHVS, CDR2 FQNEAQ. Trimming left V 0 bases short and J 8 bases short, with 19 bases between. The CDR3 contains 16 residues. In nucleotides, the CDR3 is TGTGCCAGCAGCTTAGCGAGGACGGGGGAAGTAAAAGGCTACACCTTC. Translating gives CASSLARTGEVKGYTF.

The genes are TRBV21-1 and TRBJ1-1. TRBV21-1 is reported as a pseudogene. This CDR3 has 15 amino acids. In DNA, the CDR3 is TGTGCCAGCAGCAAAGTCGGTCCGGGGAGAACTGAAGCTTTCTTT. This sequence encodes CASSKVGPGRTEAFF.

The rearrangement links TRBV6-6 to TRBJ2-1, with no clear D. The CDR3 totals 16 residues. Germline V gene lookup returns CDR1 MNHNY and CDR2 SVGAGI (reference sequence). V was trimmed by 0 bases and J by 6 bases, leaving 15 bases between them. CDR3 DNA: TGTGCCAGCAGTTACTCGACTGGCGGTTCTGGCAATGAGCAGTTCTTC. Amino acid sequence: CASSYSTGGSGNEQFF.

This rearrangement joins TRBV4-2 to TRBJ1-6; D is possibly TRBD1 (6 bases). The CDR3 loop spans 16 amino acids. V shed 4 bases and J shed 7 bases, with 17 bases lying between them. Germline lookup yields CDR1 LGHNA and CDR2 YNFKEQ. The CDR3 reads CASSPKYRDTNSPLHF. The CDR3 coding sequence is TGTGCCAGCAGCCCCAAATACCGGGACACCAATTCACCCCTCCACTTT.

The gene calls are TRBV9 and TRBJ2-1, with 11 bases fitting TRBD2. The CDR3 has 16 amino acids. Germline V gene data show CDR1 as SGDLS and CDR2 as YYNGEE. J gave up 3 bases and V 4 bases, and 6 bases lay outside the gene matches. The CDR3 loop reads CASSTTSGSYYNEQFF. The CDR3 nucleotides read TGTGCCAGCAGCACTACTAGCGGGAGTTACTACAATGAGCAGTTCTTC.

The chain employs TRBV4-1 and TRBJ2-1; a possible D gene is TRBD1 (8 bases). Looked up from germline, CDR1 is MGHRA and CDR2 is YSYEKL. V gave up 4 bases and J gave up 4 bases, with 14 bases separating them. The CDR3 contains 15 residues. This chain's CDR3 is CASSRNRGGYNEQFF. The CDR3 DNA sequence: TGCGCCAGCAGCCGAAACAGGGGGGGATACAATGAGCAGTTCTTC.

The CDR3 spells CASSVAYEQYF. The CDR3 nucleotides are TGTGCCAGCAGTGTCGCCTACGAGCAGTACTTC. This chain joins TRBV12-3 or TRBV12-4 and TRBJ2-7; no reliable D call. This CDR3 spans 11 amino acids. V was clipped by 5 bases and J by 2 bases, with 4 bases between them.

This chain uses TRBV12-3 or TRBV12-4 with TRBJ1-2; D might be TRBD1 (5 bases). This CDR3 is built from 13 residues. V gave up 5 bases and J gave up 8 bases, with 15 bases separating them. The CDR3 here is CASSTDQGKGYTF. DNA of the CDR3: TGTGCCAGCAGTACCGATCAGGGTAAAGGCTACACCTTC.

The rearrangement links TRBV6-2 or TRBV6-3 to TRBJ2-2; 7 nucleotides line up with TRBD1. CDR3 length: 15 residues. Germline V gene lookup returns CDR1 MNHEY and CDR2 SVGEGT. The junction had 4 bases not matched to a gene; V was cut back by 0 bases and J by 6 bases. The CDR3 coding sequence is TGTGCCAGCAGTTACTCTGTTAGGGGGCCCGGGGAGCTGTTTTTT. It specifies CASSYSVRGPGELFF.

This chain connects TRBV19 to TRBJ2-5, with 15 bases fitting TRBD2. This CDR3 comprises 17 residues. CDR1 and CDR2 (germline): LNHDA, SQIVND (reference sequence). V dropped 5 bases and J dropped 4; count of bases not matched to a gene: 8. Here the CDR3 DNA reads TGTGCCAGTAGTCGTGGACTAGCGGGGGGGCTTGGAGAGACCCAGTACTTC. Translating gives CASSRGLAGGLGETQYF.

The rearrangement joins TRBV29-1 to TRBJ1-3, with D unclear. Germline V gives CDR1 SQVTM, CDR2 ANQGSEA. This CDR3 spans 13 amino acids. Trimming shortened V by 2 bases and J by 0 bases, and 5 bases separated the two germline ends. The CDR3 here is CSVEQSSGNTIYF. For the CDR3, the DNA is TGCAGCGTTGAACAGTCCTCTGGAAACACCATATATTTT.

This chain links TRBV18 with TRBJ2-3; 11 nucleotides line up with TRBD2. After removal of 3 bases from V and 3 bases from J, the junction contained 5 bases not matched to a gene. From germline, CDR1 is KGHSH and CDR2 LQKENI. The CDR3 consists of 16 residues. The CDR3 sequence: CASSPFSGGATDTQYF. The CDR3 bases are TGTGCCAGCTCACCTTTTAGCGGGGGGGCAACAGATACGCAGTATTTT.

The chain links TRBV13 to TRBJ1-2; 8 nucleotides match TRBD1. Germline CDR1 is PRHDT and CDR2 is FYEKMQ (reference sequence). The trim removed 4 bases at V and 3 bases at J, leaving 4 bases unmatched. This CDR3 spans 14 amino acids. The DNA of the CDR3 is TGTGCCAGCAGCTCCCTGGACAGGGACTATGGCTACACCTTC. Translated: CASSSLDRDYGYTF. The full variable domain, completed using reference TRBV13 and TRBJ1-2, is AAGVIQSPRHLIKEKRETATLKCYPIPRHDTVYWYQQGPGQDPQFLISFYEKMQSDKGSIPDRFSAQQFSDYHSELNMSSLELGDSALYFCASSSLDRDYGYTFGSGTRLTVV.

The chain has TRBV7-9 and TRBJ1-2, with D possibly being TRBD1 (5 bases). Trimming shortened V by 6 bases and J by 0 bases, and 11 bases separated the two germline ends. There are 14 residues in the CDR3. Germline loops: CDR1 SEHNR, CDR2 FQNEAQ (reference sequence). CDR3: CASSQGSSNYGYTF. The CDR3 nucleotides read TGTGCCAGCAGTCAGGGATCTTCTAACTATGGCTACACCTTC. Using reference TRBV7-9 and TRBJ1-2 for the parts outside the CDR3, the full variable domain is DTGVSQNPRHKITKRGQNVTFRCDPISEHNRLYWYRQTLGQGPEFLTYFQNEAQLEKSRLLSDRFSAERPKGSFSTLEIQRTEQGDSAMYLCASSQGSSNYGYTFGSGTRLTVV.

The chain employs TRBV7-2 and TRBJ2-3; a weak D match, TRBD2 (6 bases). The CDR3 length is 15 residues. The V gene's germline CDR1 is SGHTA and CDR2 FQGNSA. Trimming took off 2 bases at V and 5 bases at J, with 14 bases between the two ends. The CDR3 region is CASSLSGGSGDTQYF. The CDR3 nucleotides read TGTGCCAGCAGCTTAAGTGGAGGTAGCGGAGATACGCAGTATTTT.

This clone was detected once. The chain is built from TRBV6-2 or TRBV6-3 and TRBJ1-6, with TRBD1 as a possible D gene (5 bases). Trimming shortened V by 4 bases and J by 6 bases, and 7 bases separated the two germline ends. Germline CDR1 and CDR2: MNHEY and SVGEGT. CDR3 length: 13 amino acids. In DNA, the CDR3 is TGTGCCAGCAGTTTCGACAGTAATTCACCCCTCCACTTT. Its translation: CASSFDSNSPLHF.

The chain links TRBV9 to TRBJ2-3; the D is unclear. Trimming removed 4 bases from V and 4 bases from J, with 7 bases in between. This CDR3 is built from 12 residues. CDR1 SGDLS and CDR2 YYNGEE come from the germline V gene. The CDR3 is CASSLLADTQYF. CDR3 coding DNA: TGTGCCAGCAGCCTTCTCGCAGATACGCAGTATTTT.

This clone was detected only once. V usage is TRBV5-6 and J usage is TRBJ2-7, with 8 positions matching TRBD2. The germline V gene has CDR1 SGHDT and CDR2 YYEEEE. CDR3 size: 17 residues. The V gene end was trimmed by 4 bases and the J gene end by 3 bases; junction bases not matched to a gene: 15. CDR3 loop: CASSLQKLAEDYYEQYF. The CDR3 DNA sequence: TGTGCCAGCAGCCTTCAGAAACTAGCGGAGGATTACTACGAGCAGTACTTC. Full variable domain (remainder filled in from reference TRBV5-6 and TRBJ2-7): DAGVTQSPTHLIKTRGQQVTLRCSPKSGHDTVSWYQQALGQGPQFIFQYYEEEERQRGNFPDRFSGHQFPNYSSELNVNALLLGDSALYLCASSLQKLAEDYYEQYFGPGTRLTVT.

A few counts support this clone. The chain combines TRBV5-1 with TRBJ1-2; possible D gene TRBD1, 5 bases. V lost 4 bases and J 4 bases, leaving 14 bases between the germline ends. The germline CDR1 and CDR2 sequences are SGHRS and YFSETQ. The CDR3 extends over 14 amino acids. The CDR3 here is CASSPLEGSYGYTF. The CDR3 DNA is TGCGCCAGCAGCCCCCTGGAGGGGAGCTATGGCTACACCTTC.